This T cell receptor beta chain was sequenced in a study of blood T cell repertoires in COVID-19. Study-level background: The study drew acute and convalescent COVID-19 samples from the United States, Italy and Spain. From T cells, B-cell-depleted T cells, or PBMCs came the material, which was cDNA or gDNA.

Authors' methods: From reference gene primer amplification, estimates of nucleated cell counts were derived. Sequenced by immunoSEQ multiplex PCR; TCRdb stores in-frame clones only, minus some. That table supplies the V and J calls and clone size; D and trimming were determined from the DNA. Of about 330,000 clones listed, around 90% were seen once; the top ten hold 5% to 7%. The origin of this receptor is a young man who had recovered from COVID-19. Material: peripheral blood.

The CDR3 loop reads CAISDSDGGNGYTF. Here the CDR3 DNA reads TGTGCCATCAGTGACAGTGACGGAGGCAATGGCTACACCTTC. This sequence joins TRBV10-3 and TRBJ1-2; no definite D call. Germline values: CDR1 ENHRY, CDR2 SYGVKD. V lost 3 bases and J lost 6, with 14 bases in between. This CDR3 is 14 amino acids long.